There are many counts of the clone carrying this T cell receptor beta chain. What it binds is unknown. TCRdb independently ran MiXCR on the 5' RACE reads; one entry per CDR3 protein. The sample yields about 31,000 distinct CDR3 sequences, around 6.7% seen once. These data are taken from a study of CD8 T cells in ankylosing spondylitis. The CDR3 sequence is 15 residues long. Trimming shortened V by 0 bases and J by 0 bases, and 7 bases separated the two germline ends. Looked up from germline, CDR1 is SGHRS and CDR2 is YFSETQ. Notes on the study in general: Typical of ankylosing spondylitis blood, it appeared, was a TCR beta motif of under 10 highly homologous variants. A subset of motif variants has previously been described in the synovial fluid and blood of reactive arthritis.

Sequencing was done on a sample of blood, either unsorted or a sorted T cell fraction (not recorded which). This rearrangement joins TRBV5-1 to TRBJ1-3; D is undetermined. The sequence came from a male donor with ankylosing spondylitis or in good health (not recorded which). The CDR3, as DNA: TGCGCCAGCAGCTTGGACGCTGACTCTGGAAACACCATATATTTT. Its protein product is CASSLDADSGNTIYF.